This passage covers 2 T cell receptor beta chains from one sample sequenced in a study of blood T cell repertoires in COVID-19. Produced via immunoSEQ multiplex PCR; TCRdb's table is partial and in-frame only. The data show some 69,000 clones, about nine tenths seen once. Specimen: peripheral blood. The receptor set was obtained from a man in his fifties or sixties with COVID-19, enrolled during active disease.

As concerns this clone: Other DNA sequences within the sample encode an identical CDR3. The chain recombines TRBV19 with TRBJ1-1, with 8 nucleotides matching TRBD1. Trimming took 5 bases from V and 4 from J; bases not matched to a gene: 6. The CDR3 contains 14 residues. CDR1 and CDR2 (germline): LNHDA, SQIVND (reference sequence). CDR3 amino acids: CASSSRDRPTEAFF. The DNA for the CDR3 is TGTGCCAGTAGTTCTCGGGACAGGCCCACTGAAGCTTTCTTT. Full variable domain (missing parts from reference TRBV19 and TRBJ1-1): DGGITQSPKYLFRKEGQNVTLSCEQNLNHDAMYWYRQDPGQGLRLIYYSQIVNDFQKGDIAEGYSVSREKKESFPLTVTSAQKNPTAFYLCASSSRDRPTEAFFGQGTRLTVV.

This clone was counted once. The chain employs TRBV18 and TRBJ1-1; D is unresolved. Germline V gene lookup returns CDR1 KGHSH and CDR2 LQKENI. The CDR3 is 15 amino acids. Deletions cut 3 bases from V and 3 bases from J, with 14 bases between. The CDR3 sequence is CASSPSGGLYTEAFF. For the CDR3, the DNA is TGTGCCAGCTCACCTTCGGGAGGCCTGTACACTGAAGCTTTCTTT.